These 9 T cell receptor beta chains came from one sample sequenced in a study of OX40 agonist ivuxolimab in advanced cancers. Sequencing was performed with immunoSEQ multiplex PCR; in TCRdb, only in-frame clones are kept and a portion is missing. The sample contains just under 85,000 clones, 65% to 85% of which appear only once. Sequencing used CD4+ or CD8+ T cells sorted from blood, obtained in a trial of the OX40 agonist ivuxolimab. Every receptor here comes from an adult with an advanced solid tumor such as melanoma, head and neck, liver or kidney cancer.

The J gene is TRBJ1-3, the V gene TRBV5-1; TRBD1 matches 7 bases. CDR3 length: 14 amino acids. V shed 4 bases and J 2 bases; nucleotides not matched to a gene: 3. Germline CDR1 is SGHRS and CDR2 is YFSETQ. The CDR3 nucleotides are TGCGCCAGCAGCACGCAGGGGGCTGGAAACACCATATATTTT. Its protein is CASSTQGAGNTIYF.

Details on this clone: The sample holds other DNA sequences that translate to the same CDR3. The rearrangement uses TRBV5-4 and TRBJ2-5; the D call may be TRBD1 or TRBD2 (5 bases each). CDR1 SGHNT and CDR2 YYREEE come from the germline V gene (reference sequence). V gave up 0 bases and J gave up 1 base, with 10 bases separating them. There are 15 residues in the CDR3. The CDR3 protein is CASSLAGRGQETQYF. The CDR3 nucleotides are TGTGCCAGCAGCTTGGCGGGACGGGGCCAAGAGACCCAGTACTTC.

The genes are TRBV6-5 and TRBJ2-3, with D possibly being TRBD1 or TRBD2 (6 bases each). This CDR3 has 13 amino acids. CDR1 and CDR2 (germline): MNHEY, SVGAGI. The germline V and J ends were trimmed by 4 bases and 6 bases, with 11 bases remaining between them. The CDR3 spells CASSSGAEDTQYF. In DNA form, the CDR3 reads TGTGCCAGCAGTTCGGGGGCGGAGGATACGCAGTATTTT.

The chain has TRBV5-4 and TRBJ1-1; TRBD1 might be the D (6 bases). The CDR3 extends over 14 amino acids. Trimming removed 6 bases from V and 3 bases from J, with 15 bases in between. Germline V CDR1 and CDR2: SGHNT, YYREEE (reference sequence). The CDR3 is CASNLGGLDTEAFF. The CDR3 nucleotides read TGTGCCAGCAACCTGGGGGGGCTGGACACTGAAGCTTTCTTT.

The CDR3 nucleotides read TGTGCCAGCAGCCCCGGTAGAGGGGGCGAATCACCCCTCCACTTT. It specifies CASSPGRGGESPLHF. The chain carries TRBV7-3 and TRBJ1-6, with 7 bases matching TRBD1. The length of the CDR3 is 15 residues. CDR1 and CDR2 (germline): SGHTA, FQGTGA. Trimming cost V 5 bases and J 10 bases; bases outside gene matches: 11. Combining the CDR3 with reference TRBV7-3 and TRBJ1-6 gives the whole variable domain GAGVSQTPSNKVTEKGKYVELRCDPISGHTALYWYRQSLGQGPEFLIYFQGTGAADDSGLPNDRFFAVRPEGSVSTLKIQRTERGDSAVYLCASSPGRGGESPLHFGNGTRLTVT.

J is TRBJ1-2 and V is TRBV2, with D maybe TRBD1 (5 bases). Germline loops: CDR1 SNHLY, CDR2 FYNNEI. Trimming removed 5 bases at V and 6 bases at J, with 22 bases between. The CDR3 has 16 amino acids. CDR3 residues: CASSTSTSGRGNGYTF. DNA of the CDR3: TGTGCCAGCAGTACATCTACGTCAGGGAGAGGGAATGGCTACACCTTC. The full variable domain, rest sourced from reference TRBV2 and TRBJ1-2, is EPEVTQTPSHQVTQMGQEVILRCVPISNHLYFYWYRQILGQKVEFLVSFYNNEISEKSEIFDDQFSVERPDGSNFTLKIRSTKLEDSAMYFCASSTSTSGRGNGYTFGSGTRLTVV.

The chain is built from TRBV2 and TRBJ2-1; D gene ambiguous. Germline-derived CDR1 and CDR2 are SNHLY and FYNNEI. The germline V and J ends were trimmed by 4 bases and 3 bases, with 10 bases remaining between them. The CDR3 consists of 14 residues. Written as DNA, the CDR3 is TGTGCCAGCAGTGGAAGTGGCGTCTACAATGAGCAGTTCTTC. Translation: CASSGSGVYNEQFF. The whole variable domain, remainder taken from reference TRBV2 and TRBJ2-1, is EPEVTQTPSHQVTQMGQEVILRCVPISNHLYFYWYRQILGQKVEFLVSFYNNEISEKSEIFDDQFSVERPDGSNFTLKIRSTKLEDSAMYFCASSGSGVYNEQFFGPGTRLTVL.

The J gene is TRBJ1-5, the V gene TRBV9; TRBD1 aligns across 8 bases. This CDR3 is 15 amino acids long. The trim removed 3 bases at V and 5 bases at J, leaving 7 bases unmatched. Germline CDR1 reads SGDLS; CDR2 reads YYNGEE. CDR3 residues: CASSAGQAPYQPQHF. The CDR3 nucleotides are TGTGCCAGCAGCGCGGGACAGGCCCCTTATCAGCCCCAGCATTTT.

The chain uses TRBV2 and TRBJ1-1; the D gene is possibly TRBD1 (5 bases). V dropped 7 bases and J dropped 4 bases, with 16 bases sitting between them. The CDR3 is made up of 14 amino acids. In germline, CDR1 is SNHLY, CDR2 FYNNEI. CDR3: CASKTRTTGTEAFF. Here the CDR3 DNA reads TGTGCCAGCAAGACTCGGACAACGGGCACTGAAGCTTTCTTT.